Detailed here is one T cell receptor beta chain. Its antigen remains unidentified. The source of the sample is a study of cytomegalovirus exposure and HLA in healthy donors. PCR employed 60 Vbeta and 13 Jbeta primers. Assay: immunoSEQ multiplex PCR; the TCRdb copy retains only in-frame clones and omits some. The data contain about 70,000 clones, approximately 60% of them singletons. Broader study findings: Presence/absence analyses assumed roughly uniform sequencing depth across donors, which may not hold. Highly shared sequence variants in one cluster were likely a sequencing artifact.

The receptor was derived from a man in his thirties or forties in good health and CMV-seronegative. Sequencing was carried out using PBMCs.

The CDR3 is CASKEGQPNEKLFF. The DNA for the CDR3 is TGTGCCAGCAAAGAGGGACAGCCAAATGAAAAACTGTTTTTT. The genes are TRBV2 and TRBJ1-4, with 7 bases matching TRBD1. This CDR3 comprises 14 residues. Trimming at V came to 7 bases and at J to 5 bases, leaving 7 bases not matched to a gene. CDR1 is SNHLY and CDR2 is FYNNEI in the germline V gene.